This T cell receptor (beta chain) derives from a study of T cells in Graves' hyperthyroidism and ophthalmopathy. Study-level points and caveats: In validation, the model predicted ophthalmopathy. These predictions came a median roughly six months before onset. The majority of expanded thyroid clonotypes above 0.001 also appeared in blood.

Diagnosis relied on clinical symptoms, serum thyroxine and TRAb, thyroid ultrasound and orbital computed tomography. This clonotype came up many times. As yet, its antigen is unknown. Germline CDR1 is SEHNR and CDR2 is FQNEAQ (reference sequence). The CDR3 length is 17 residues. The ends lost 4 bases at V and 1 base at J; junction bases unmatched: 5. Amplification of TCR beta CDR3 regions used RNA as the template. The study used the HTBI primer set for a first-round RT-PCR of the TCR CDR3. TCRdb used MiXCR to reprocess the multiplex PCR reads, holding one entry per CDR3 protein. The sample includes hundreds of thousands of distinct CDR3 sequences, approximately 16% of them seen just once.

This rearrangement joins TRBV7-9 to TRBJ2-1; the match to TRBD2 covers 12 bases. This TCR derives from a woman between 35 and 50 years old with Graves' ophthalmopathy. The source material was blood. The CDR3 bases are TGTGCCAGCAGCTCCCGACTAGCGGGAGAATCCTACAATGAGCAGTTCTTC. Its protein is CASSSRLAGESYNEQFF.